The 18 T cell receptor beta chains listed next were all sequenced from one sample in a study of cytomegalovirus exposure and HLA in healthy donors. PCR primers comprised 60 Vbeta and 13 Jbeta primers. Sequenced by immunoSEQ multiplex PCR; TCRdb stores in-frame clones only, minus some. The repertoire holds more than 250,000 clones, with 70% to 90% as singletons. Sequenced: PBMCs. Source of these receptors: a woman aged 18-30 years in good health and CMV-seronegative.

This chain links TRBV19 with TRBJ2-2; D uncertain. Germline CDR1 reads LNHDA; CDR2 reads SQIVND (reference sequence). The length of the CDR3 is 11 residues. Trimming removed 8 bases at V and 4 bases at J, with 5 bases between. CDR3 bases: TGTGCCAGTGAGGTCACCGGGGAGCTGTTTTTT. Encoded protein: CASEVTGELFF. The full variable domain, completed using reference TRBV19 and TRBJ2-2, is DGGITQSPKYLFRKEGQNVTLSCEQNLNHDAMYWYRQDPGQGLRLIYYSQIVNDFQKGDIAEGYSVSREKKESFPLTVTSAQKNPTAFYLCASEVTGELFFGEGSRLTVL.

Regarding this clone: Germline and junction disagree at one end, which may indicate a read error. The gene calls are TRBV5-1 and TRBJ2-3; D ambiguous. The CDR3 runs to 15 residues. Germline V gene lookup returns CDR1 SGHRS and CDR2 YFSETQ. CDR3 residues: CASTLGGGGTDTQYF. The CDR3 bases are TGCGCCAGCACCTTGGGTGGCGGAGGCACAGATACGCAGTATTTT. Together with reference TRBV5-1 and TRBJ2-3, the CDR3 gives the full variable domain: KAGVTQTPRYLIKTRGQQVTLSCSPISGHRSVSWYQQTPGQGLQFLFEYFSETQRNKGNFPGRFSGRQFSNSRSEMNVSTLELGDSALYLCASTLGGGGTDTQYFGPGTRLTVL.

V gene TRBV6-5 combines with J gene TRBJ1-3; D unresolved. Germline lookup yields CDR1 MNHEY and CDR2 SVGAGI. The CDR3 extends over 14 amino acids. The V and J ends lost 6 bases and 0 bases respectively, with 9 bases between them. As DNA, the CDR3 is TGTGCCAGCAGCCCTACCCTCTCTGGAAACACCATATATTTT. This sequence encodes CASSPTLSGNTIYF.

V is TRBV15 and J is TRBJ2-1, with 9 nucleotides matching TRBD2. Trimming at V came to 0 bases and at J to 6 bases, leaving 6 bases not matched to a gene. CDR1 is LNHNV and CDR2 is YYDKDF in the germline V gene (reference sequence). CDR3 length equals 16 residues. DNA of the CDR3: TGTGCCACCAGCAGAGATTTGGGCGGGGGGGCCAATGAGCAGTTCTTC. Amino acids: CATSRDLGGGANEQFF.

This clone came up once. This sequence joins TRBV19 and TRBJ2-1, with 10 bases identical to TRBD1. The CDR3 loop spans 16 amino acids. V dropped 1 base and J dropped 3; count of bases not matched to a gene: 3. Per germline, CDR1 LNHDA and CDR2 SQIVND (reference sequence). CDR3: CASSIGTGGIYNEQFF. Here the CDR3 DNA reads TGTGCCAGTAGTATAGGGACAGGGGGGATCTACAATGAGCAGTTCTTC.

This sequence joins TRBV5-5 and TRBJ1-4, with 10 bases lining up with TRBD1. Germline CDR1 is SGHKS and CDR2 is YYEKEE (reference sequence). With V trimmed by 4 bases and J by 7 bases, 22 bases remained unmatched. This CDR3 comprises 20 residues. CDR3 in amino acids: CASSRSRQGALGLGSEKLFF. The CDR3 DNA is TGTGCCAGCAGCCGAAGCCGACAGGGGGCGTTAGGTCTAGGAAGTGAAAAACTGTTTTTT.

The CDR3, as DNA: TGTGCCATCAGCCCGCAGGGGGCAAAACAGCCCCAGCATTTT. It translates to CAISPQGAKQPQHF. The rearrangement links TRBV10-3 to TRBJ1-5, with 8 bases lining up with TRBD1. The CDR3 length is 14 residues. The V segment lost 6 bases and the J segment 7 bases; nucleotides outside the gene matches: 8. The V gene's germline CDR1 is ENHRY and CDR2 SYGVKD.

The chain is built from TRBV2 and TRBJ1-2, with D perhaps TRBD1 (5 bases). The CDR3 contains 14 residues. V was trimmed by 6 bases and J by 0 bases, leaving 11 bases between them. Germline V gene sequence: CDR1 SNHLY, CDR2 FYNNEI. CDR3: CASRQAYSNYGYTF. The CDR3 DNA reads TGTGCCAGCAGACAGGCTTATTCTAACTATGGCTACACCTTC.

Note on this clone: Other DNA variants within this sample encode the same CDR3. This sequence joins TRBV27 and TRBJ2-7; D perhaps matches TRBD2 (6 bases). The CDR3 extends over 14 amino acids. Germline V gene data show CDR1 as MNHEY and CDR2 as SMNVEV (reference sequence). Trimming pared 1 base from V and 4 bases from J, leaving 11 bases between. The CDR3 nucleotides are TGTGCCAGCAGTTTATTCGCGGGGAGTTACGAGCAGTACTTC. This codes for CASSLFAGSYEQYF.

The chain combines TRBV2 with TRBJ1-1; no clear D gene. Germline loops: CDR1 SNHLY, CDR2 FYNNEI. This CDR3 region has 13 residues. Trimming cost V 3 bases and J 0 bases, with 5 bases left between them. This CDR3 is CASSDSLNTEAFF. CDR3 coding DNA: TGTGCCAGCAGTGACAGTTTGAACACTGAAGCTTTCTTT.

The chain recombines TRBV2 with TRBJ1-4, with a weak D call TRBD1 (5 bases). Germline V gene data show CDR1 as SNHLY and CDR2 as FYNNEI. The CDR3 sequence is 15 residues long. Trimming stripped 1 base from V and 1 base from J, with 7 bases between. Here the CDR3 DNA reads TGTGCCAGCAGTGAAGGCGGGGGAACTAATGAAAAACTGTTTTTT. Protein sequence: CASSEGGGTNEKLFF.

The chain employs TRBV5-1 and TRBJ2-7; 7 positions match TRBD1. This CDR3 comprises 15 residues. Germline CDR1 is SGHRS and CDR2 is YFSETQ. Trimming removed 2 bases from V and 3 bases from J; junction bases left unmatched: 8. The CDR3 is CASSLQGTQDYEQYF. The DNA for the CDR3 is TGCGCCAGCAGCTTACAGGGGACCCAAGACTACGAGCAGTACTTC. Drawing the rest from reference TRBV5-1 and TRBJ2-7, the complete variable domain is KAGVTQTPRYLIKTRGQQVTLSCSPISGHRSVSWYQQTPGQGLQFLFEYFSETQRNKGNFPGRFSGRQFSNSRSEMNVSTLELGDSALYLCASSLQGTQDYEQYFGPGTRLTVT.

This chain links TRBV9 with TRBJ2-2; D remains ambiguous. The CDR3 totals 14 residues. CDR1 and CDR2 from the germline V gene are SGDLS and YYNGEE. V was clipped by 4 bases and J by 6 bases, with 13 bases between them. DNA of the CDR3: TGTGCCAGCAGCCCACCTACTTTGTCCGGGGAGCTGTTTTTT. This encodes CASSPPTLSGELFF. Combining the CDR3 with reference TRBV9 and TRBJ2-2 gives the whole variable domain DSGVTQTPKHLITATGQRVTLRCSPRSGDLSVYWYQQSLDQGLQFLIQYYNGEERAKGNILERFSAQQFPDLHSELNLSSLELGDSALYFCASSPPTLSGELFFGEGSRLTVL.

A few counts support this clone. The V call is TRBV25-1, the J call TRBJ1-1, with D possibly TRBD1 on 5 matching bases. Germline V lookup: CDR1 MGHDK, CDR2 SYGVNS. V was clipped by 1 base and J by 12 bases, with 12 bases between them. The CDR3 totals 12 residues. The DNA for the CDR3 is TGTGCCAGCAGTGAATCCTGGGGGAGGTCTTTCTTT. It codes for CASSESWGRSFF.

The chain couples TRBV7-6 to TRBJ2-1, with TRBD2 matching over 11 bases. The CDR3 totals 16 residues. Germline V CDR1 and CDR2: SGHVS, FNYEAQ. The V gene end was trimmed by 3 bases and the J gene end by 4 bases; junction bases not matched to a gene: 5. Here the CDR3 DNA reads TGTGCCAGCAGCTTGCGACTAGCGGGGCTATACAATGAGCAGTTCTTC. Translated, it gives CASSLRLAGLYNEQFF. Variable domain in full (rest from reference TRBV7-6 and TRBJ2-1): GAGVSQSPRYKVTKRGQDVALRCDPISGHVSLYWYRQALGQGPEFLTYFNYEAQQDKSGLPNDRFSAERPEGSISTLTIQRTEQRDSAMYRCASSLRLAGLYNEQFFGPGTRLTVL.

This chain links TRBV2 with TRBJ2-1; TRBD2 is a possible D gene (5 bases). This CDR3 has 11 amino acids. Germline V gene data show CDR1 as SNHLY and CDR2 as FYNNEI. V dropped 6 bases and J dropped 9 bases, with 9 bases sitting between them. This CDR3 is CASRLRGEQFF. The CDR3 DNA follows: TGTGCCAGCAGGTTACGGGGTGAGCAGTTCTTC.

The rearrangement joins TRBV4-1 to TRBJ1-5, with 9 nucleotides matching TRBD1. V trimming: 4 bases; J trimming: 6 bases; junction bases outside the gene matches: 13. The length of the CDR3 is 17 residues. Germline CDR1 and CDR2: MGHRA and YSYEKL. The chain's CDR3 is CASSLRTGAGFGQPQHF. DNA of the CDR3: TGCGCCAGCAGCCTTAGGACAGGGGCAGGATTCGGTCAGCCCCAGCATTTT.

V usage is TRBV27 and J usage is TRBJ2-5; 9 nucleotides match TRBD1. This CDR3 contains 14 residues. Germline CDR1 is MNHEY and CDR2 is SMNVEV (reference sequence). V lost 3 bases and J lost 4; bases outside the gene matches: 3. CDR3 sequence: CASSFRDRVETQYF. CDR3 DNA: TGTGCCAGCAGTTTTAGGGACAGGGTAGAGACCCAGTACTTC.